This is a list of T cell receptor beta chains from one sample in a study of human T cells and chemical hapten exposure. MiXCR was run by TCRdb on the RACE reads, yielding one entry per CDR3 protein. The table records around 300,000 distinct CDR3 sequences, around 7% of them present only once. The sample here was whole blood, taken in connection with sensitization to the hapten diphenylcyclopropenone (DPC). All receptors derive from a woman between 18 and 29 years old with alopecia areata. Some clones in this sample may be carry-over from other donors' samples. Each CDR3 is given with its conserved first and last residue. D genes are given only for firm matches. A clone size is listed for some rows: how often the clone was seen (once, few, many), or a class if it is expanded.

j_gene | v_gene | d_gene | abundance | CDR3nt | CDR3aa
TRBJ1-5 | TRBV6-5 | TRBD1 | - | TGTGCCAGCAGTTACCCCCGGGACAGATACAATCAGCCCCAGCATTTT | CASSYPRDRYNQPQHF
TRBJ1-2 | TRBV29-1 | TRBD1 | many | TGCAGCGTTGAAGATGCCCCGACAGGGAACTATGGCTACACCTTC | CSVEDAPTGNYGYTF
TRBJ1-6 | TRBV20-1 | TRBD1 | few | TGCAGTGCTAGCGACAGGGTTTCACCCCTCCACTTT | CSASDRVSPLHF
TRBJ1-1 | TRBV3-1 | - | few | TGTGCCAGCAGCCAGGGACTCTTGAACACTGAAGCTTTCTTT | CASSQGLLNTEAFF
TRBJ2-5 | TRBV5-6 | - | few | TGTGCCAGCAGCTTGCATAAAGAGACCCAGTACTTC | CASSLHKETQYF
TRBJ2-3 | TRBV27 | TRBD2 | - | TGTGCCAGCAGTTCCTATACTAGCGGGGGCCCAGATACGCAGTATTTT | CASSSYTSGGPDTQYF
TRBJ2-2 | TRBV27 | - | many | TGTGCCAGCAGTTTATTCGGACCGCGATACACCGGGGAGCTGTTTTTT | CASSLFGPRYTGELFF
TRBJ1-6 | TRBV11-2 | - | many | TGTGCCAGCAGCCTGACAGGTCTACCAAATTCACCCCTCCACTTT | CASSLTGLPNSPLHF
TRBJ1-6 | TRBV7-8 | - | - | TGTGCCAGCAGCGAGAACAGGGATTCACCCCTCCACTTT | CASSENRDSPLHF
TRBJ2-3 | TRBV6-5 | - | many | TGTGCCAGCAGTTACGACCGTTCGAGAACGCAGTATTTT | CASSYDRSRTQYF
TRBJ1-2 | TRBV20-1 | - | many | TGCAGTGCTAGATCCGTGGAAAGCTATGGCTACACCTTC | CSARSVESYGYTF
TRBJ2-2 | TRBV21-1 | - | - | TGTGCCAGCAGCAATACGAAGACCGAGGCGTCCGGGGAGCTGTTTTTT | CASSNTKTEASGELFF
TRBJ1-6 | TRBV12-3/TRBV12-4 | - | - | TGTGCCAGCAGCTTCACGGCGGATTCACCCCTCCACTTT | CASSFTADSPLHF
TRBJ2-7 | TRBV18 | - | - | TGTGCCAGCTCACCTAGTCAGGGGAACTACGAGCAGTACTTC | CASSPSQGNYEQYF
TRBJ1-6 | TRBV20-1 | - | few | TGCAGTGCTAGAGGGGACATACATTCACCCCTCCACTTT | CSARGDIHSPLHF
TRBJ2-1 | TRBV10-3 | TRBD2 | - | TGTGCCATCAGCGGGACTAGCGGGGGCCAATACAATGAGCAGTTCTTC | CAISGTSGGQYNEQFF
TRBJ2-4 | TRBV4-1 | TRBD1 | - | TGCGCCAGCAGCCAAGACACAGGGGGCCGCGGCATTCAGTACTTC | CASSQDTGGRGIQYF
TRBJ2-1 | TRBV20-1 | - | many | TGCAGTGCCCTCTCCTACAATGAGCAGTTCTTC | CSALSYNEQFF
TRBJ1-4 | TRBV20-1 | - | few | TGCAGTGCTAGGGACACCAGAGATAATGAAAAACTGTTTTTT | CSARDTRDNEKLFF
TRBJ2-5 | TRBV18 | - | - | TGTGCCAGCTCCGCTAACAGGGATCAAGAGACCCAGTACTTC | CASSANRDQETQYF
TRBJ1-6 | TRBV2 | - | - | TGTGCCAGCAGTGAACAAGGGATCCAAGATTCACCCCTCCACTTT | CASSEQGIQDSPLHF
TRBJ2-3 | TRBV27 | TRBD2 | - | TGTGCCCAGGGACTACCGATCACAGATACGCAGTATTTT | CAQGLPITDTQYF
TRBJ2-3 | TRBV5-4 | - | - | TGTGCCAGCAGCGGCGGGACGCCGACATCCTATACGCAGTATTTT | CASSGGTPTSYTQYF
TRBJ2-1 | TRBV20-1 | - | few | TGCAGTGCTAGACACCTAGCGAGCTCCTACAATGAGCAGTTCTTC | CSARHLASSYNEQFF
TRBJ1-1 | TRBV20-1 | - | - | TGCAGTGCTATAAGGGATTCTGAGGACCCTGAAGCTTTCTTT | CSAIRDSEDPEAFF
TRBJ1-3 | TRBV6-1 | - | few | TGTGCCAGCAGTGAGGCACAGTGGGGAAACACCATATATTTT | CASSEAQWGNTIYF
TRBJ2-2 | TRBV6-2/TRBV6-3 | - | - | TGTGCCAGCAGTTACCCCCCAGGGCGGGGGCACACCGGGGAGCTGTTTTTT | CASSYPPGRGHTGELFF
TRBJ2-5 | TRBV12-3/TRBV12-4 | - | few | TGTGCCAGCAGCCGGACAGAAACTCAAGAGACCCAGTACTTC | CASSRTETQETQYF
TRBJ1-5 | TRBV12-3/TRBV12-4 | TRBD1 | - | TGTGCCAGCAGGATCACAGGGGATCAGCCCCAGCATTTT | CASRITGDQPQHF
TRBJ2-2 | TRBV5-6 | - | few | TGTGCCAGCAGCTTGCGGGCGCGACAGAACACCGGGGAGCTGTTTTTT | CASSLRARQNTGELFF
TRBJ2-1 | TRBV7-6 | TRBD2 | many | TGTGCCAGCAGCGCTGGACTTAGCGGGGGGGCCCAGTTCTTC | CASSAGLSGGAQFF
TRBJ1-1 | TRBV20-1 | - | few | TGCAGTGCTAGATCCGGGGCGGATGAAGCTTTCTTT | CSARSGADEAFF
TRBJ2-1 | TRBV7-6 | TRBD2 | few | TGTGCCAGCAGCTCGAGCGGGGGGCCCTCCGAGCAGTTCTTC | CASSSSGGPSEQFF
TRBJ2-3 | TRBV7-2 | TRBD2 | - | TGTGCCAGCAGCTTATTATCCTGGGAGGGCCAAGATACGCAGTATTTT | CASSLLSWEGQDTQYF
TRBJ2-7 | TRBV20-1 | - | few | TGCAGTGCGCGCGGGAACGAGCAGTACTTC | CSARGNEQYF